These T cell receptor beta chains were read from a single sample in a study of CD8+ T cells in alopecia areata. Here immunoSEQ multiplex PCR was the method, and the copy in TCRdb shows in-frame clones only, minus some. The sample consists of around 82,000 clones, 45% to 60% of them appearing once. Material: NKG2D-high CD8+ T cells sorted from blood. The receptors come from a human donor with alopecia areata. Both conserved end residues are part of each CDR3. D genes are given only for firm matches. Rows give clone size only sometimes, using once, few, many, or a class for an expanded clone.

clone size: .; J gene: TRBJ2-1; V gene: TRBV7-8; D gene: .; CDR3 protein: CASSLGSNEQFF; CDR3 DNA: TGTGCCAGCAGCTTGGGGTCCAATGAGCAGTTCTTC
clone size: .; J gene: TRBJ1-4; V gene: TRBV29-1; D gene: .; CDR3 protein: CSVELSGGANEKLFF; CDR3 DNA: TGCAGCGTTGAACTATCCGGGGGAGCTAATGAAAAACTGTTTTTT
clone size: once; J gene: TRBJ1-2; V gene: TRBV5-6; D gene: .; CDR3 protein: CASSLGTSIYGYTF; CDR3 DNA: TGTGCCAGCAGCCTGGGGACAAGTATCTATGGCTACACCTTC
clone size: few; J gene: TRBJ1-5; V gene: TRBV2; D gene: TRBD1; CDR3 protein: CASSDRQGTNQPQHF; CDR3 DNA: TGTGCCAGCAGTGATAGACAGGGAACCAATCAGCCCCAGCATTTT
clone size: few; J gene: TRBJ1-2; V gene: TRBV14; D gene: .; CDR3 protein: CASSQGRNYGYTF; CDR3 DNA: TGTGCCAGCAGCCAGGGACGTAACTATGGCTACACCTTC
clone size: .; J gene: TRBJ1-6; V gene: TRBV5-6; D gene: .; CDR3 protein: CASSFGTGFSPLHF; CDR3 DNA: TGTGCCAGCAGCTTCGGTACAGGTTTCTCACCCCTCCACTTT
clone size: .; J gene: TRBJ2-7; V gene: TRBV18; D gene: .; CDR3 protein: CASSPPSTYEQYF; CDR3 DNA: TGTGCCAGCTCACCACCGTCGACCTACGAGCAGTACTTC
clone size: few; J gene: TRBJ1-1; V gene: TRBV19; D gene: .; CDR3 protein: CASSIGKGQKYTEAFF; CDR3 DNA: TGTGCCAGTAGTATCGGGAAGGGCCAAAAGTACACTGAAGCTTTCTTT
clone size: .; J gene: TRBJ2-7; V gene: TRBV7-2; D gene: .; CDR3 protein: CASVDEQAYEQYF; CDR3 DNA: TGTGCCAGCGTGGATGAACAGGCCTACGAGCAGTACTTC
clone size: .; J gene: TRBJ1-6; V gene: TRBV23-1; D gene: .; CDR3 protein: CASSQSGGYGSPLHF; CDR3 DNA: TGCGCCAGCAGTCAGTCAGGCGGATACGGGTCACCCCTCCACTTT
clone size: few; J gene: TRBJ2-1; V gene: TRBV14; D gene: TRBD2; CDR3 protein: CASSQDMGLATYNEQFF; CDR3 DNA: TGTGCCAGCAGCCAAGATATGGGACTAGCAACCTACAATGAGCAGTTCTTC
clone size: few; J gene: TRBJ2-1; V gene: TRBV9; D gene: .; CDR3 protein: CASSSQGNEQFF; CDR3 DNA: TGTGCCAGCAGTTCCCAGGGAAATGAGCAGTTCTTC
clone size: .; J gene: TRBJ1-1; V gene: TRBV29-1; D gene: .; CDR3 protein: CSVVRGLEAFF; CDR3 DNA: TGCAGCGTTGTACGGGGTCTTGAAGCTTTCTTT
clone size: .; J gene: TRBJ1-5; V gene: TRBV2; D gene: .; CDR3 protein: CASSDGVGQPQHF; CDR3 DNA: TGTGCCAGCAGTGACGGGGTGGGACAGCCCCAGCATTTT
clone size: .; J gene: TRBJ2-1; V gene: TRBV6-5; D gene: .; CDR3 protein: CASSLGGGQFF; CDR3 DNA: TGTGCCAGCAGCCTAGGAGGGGGGCAGTTCTTC
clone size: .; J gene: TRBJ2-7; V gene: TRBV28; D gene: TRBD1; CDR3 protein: CASSPGQGTYEQYF; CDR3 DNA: TGTGCCAGCAGTCCGGGACAGGGAACCTACGAGCAGTACTTC
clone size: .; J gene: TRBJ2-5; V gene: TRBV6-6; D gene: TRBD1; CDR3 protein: CASGQGMETQYF; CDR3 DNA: TGTGCCAGCGGACAGGGAATGGAGACCCAGTACTTC
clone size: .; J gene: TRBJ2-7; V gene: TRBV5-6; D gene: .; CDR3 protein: CASSLLTYEQYF; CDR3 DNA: TGTGCCAGCAGCTTGCTGACCTACGAGCAGTACTTC
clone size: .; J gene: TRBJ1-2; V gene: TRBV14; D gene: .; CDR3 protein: CASSQDYRHPYGYTF; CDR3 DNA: TGTGCCAGCAGCCAAGATTATCGGCACCCCTATGGCTACACCTTC
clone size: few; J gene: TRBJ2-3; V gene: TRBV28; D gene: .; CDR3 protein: CASSPPGNTQYF; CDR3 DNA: TGTGCCAGCAGTCCACCGGGTAATACGCAGTATTTT
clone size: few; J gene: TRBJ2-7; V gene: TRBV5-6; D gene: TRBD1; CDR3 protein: CASSFTGEEQYF; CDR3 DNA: TGTGCCAGCAGCTTTACAGGGGAGGAGCAGTACTTC
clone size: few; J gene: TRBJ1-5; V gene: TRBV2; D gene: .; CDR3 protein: CASSDSSRSQHF; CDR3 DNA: TGTGCCAGCAGTGATTCTTCGAGATCCCAGCATTTT
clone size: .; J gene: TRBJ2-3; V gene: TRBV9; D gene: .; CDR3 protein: CASSVDGNTQYF; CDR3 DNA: TGTGCCAGCAGCGTAGACGGAAATACGCAGTATTTT
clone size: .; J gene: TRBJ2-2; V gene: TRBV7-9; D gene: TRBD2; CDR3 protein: CASSGLAVGELFF; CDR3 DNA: TGTGCCAGCAGCGGACTAGCGGTCGGGGAGCTGTTTTTT
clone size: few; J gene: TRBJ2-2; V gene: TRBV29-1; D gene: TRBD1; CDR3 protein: CSVPRQGDTGELFF; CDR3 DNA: TGCAGCGTCCCCCGGCAGGGGGACACCGGGGAGCTGTTTTTT
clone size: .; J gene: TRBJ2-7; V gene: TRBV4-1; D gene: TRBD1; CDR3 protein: CASSTGDRTYEQYF; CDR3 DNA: TGCGCCAGCAGCACCGGGGACAGAACCTACGAGCAGTACTTC
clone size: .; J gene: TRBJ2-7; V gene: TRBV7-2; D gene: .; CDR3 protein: CASSFFPGDPYEQYF; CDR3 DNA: TGTGCCAGCAGTTTCTTCCCAGGGGATCCCTACGAGCAGTACTTC
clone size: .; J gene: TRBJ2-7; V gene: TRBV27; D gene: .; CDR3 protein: CASRTNGAAYEQYF; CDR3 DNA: TGTGCCAGCAGGACTAACGGGGCAGCCTACGAGCAGTACTTC
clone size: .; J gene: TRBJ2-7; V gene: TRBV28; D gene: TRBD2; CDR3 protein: CASSSGTTRWPYEQYF; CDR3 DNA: TGTGCCAGCAGCTCTGGGACTACAAGATGGCCCTACGAGCAGTACTTC
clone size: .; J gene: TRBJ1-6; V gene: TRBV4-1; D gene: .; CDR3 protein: CASSQVEQGRSPLHF; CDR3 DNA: TGCGCCAGCAGCCAAGTAGAACAGGGACGGTCACCCCTCCACTTT
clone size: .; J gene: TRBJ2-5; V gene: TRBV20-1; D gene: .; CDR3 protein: CSVGIPYF; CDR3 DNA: TGCAGTGTCGGTATCCCGTACTTC
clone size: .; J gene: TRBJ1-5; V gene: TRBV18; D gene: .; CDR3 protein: CASSPTDNQPQHF; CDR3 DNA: TGTGCCAGCTCACCAACTGATAATCAGCCCCAGCATTTT
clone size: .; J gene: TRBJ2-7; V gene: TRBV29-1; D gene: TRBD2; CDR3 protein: CSVEGGGSYEQYF; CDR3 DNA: TGCAGCGTTGAGGGCGGGGGCTCCTACGAGCAGTACTTC
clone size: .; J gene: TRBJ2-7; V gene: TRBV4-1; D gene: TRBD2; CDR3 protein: CASSRIGTSETYEQYF; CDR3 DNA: TGCGCCAGCAGCCGCATCGGGACTAGCGAAACCTACGAGCAGTACTTC
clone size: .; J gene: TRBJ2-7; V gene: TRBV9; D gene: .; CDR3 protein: CASSVEGSSYEQYF; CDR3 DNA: TGTGCCAGCAGCGTAGAGGGCAGCTCCTACGAGCAGTACTTC
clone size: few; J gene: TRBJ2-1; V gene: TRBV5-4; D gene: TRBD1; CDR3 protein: CASSSPGTGDEQFF; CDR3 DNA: TGTGCCAGCAGCTCCCCCGGGACAGGGGATGAGCAGTTCTTC
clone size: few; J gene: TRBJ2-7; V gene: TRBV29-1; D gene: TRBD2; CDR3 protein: CSVEGLAGYEQYF; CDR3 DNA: TGCAGCGTTGAAGGACTAGCCGGTTACGAGCAGTACTTC
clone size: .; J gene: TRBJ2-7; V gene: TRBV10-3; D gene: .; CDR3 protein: CAISESGSRTTYEQYF; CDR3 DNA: TGTGCCATCAGTGAGTCTGGCAGCAGAACTACCTACGAGCAGTACTTC
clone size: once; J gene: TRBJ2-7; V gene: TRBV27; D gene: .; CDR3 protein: CASSYGAHEQYF; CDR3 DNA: TGTGCCAGCAGTTATGGGGCCCACGAGCAGTACTTC
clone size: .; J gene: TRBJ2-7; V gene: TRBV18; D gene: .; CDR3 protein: CASSPPGPGGSSYEQYF; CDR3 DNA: TGTGCCAGCTCACCACCCGGCCCCGGGGGAAGCTCCTACGAGCAGTACTTC